A single sample gave rise to the 21 T cell receptor beta chains below, sequenced in a study of shared clonotypes between healthy human individuals. Sequenced by immunoSEQ multiplex PCR; TCRdb stores in-frame clones only, minus some. The sample holds approximately 100,000 clones, over 65% seen once. Sequenced sample: memory CD8+ T cells sorted from blood. Subset here: CD45RO+ cells pooled with CCR7-negative TemRA cells. These receptors came from a woman in her twenties or thirties in good health.

This sequence joins TRBV7-3 and TRBJ2-5; D assignment may be TRBD1 or TRBD2 (6 bases each). CDR3 length equals 16 residues. Looked up from germline, CDR1 is SGHTA and CDR2 is FQGTGA. Trimming removed 0 bases at V and 5 bases at J, with 16 bases between. CDR3 loop: CASSLTGGWGRETQYF. CDR3 in DNA: TGTGCCAGCAGCTTAACGGGAGGTTGGGGGCGGGAGACCCAGTACTTC.

This clone was recorded at least ten times. Distinct nucleotide sequences in the sample also encode this CDR3. The chain uses TRBV6-6 and TRBJ2-2, with TRBD2 matching over 9 bases. V was clipped by 1 base and J by 2 bases; unmatched bases: 2. Germline V gene data show CDR1 as MNHNY and CDR2 as SVGAGI (reference sequence). The CDR3 length is 16 residues. Written as DNA, the CDR3 is TGTGCCAGCAGTTACTTGCTAGCGGGAAACACCGGGGAGCTGTTTTTT. Its translation is CASSYLLAGNTGELFF.

This clone was detected a few times. J is TRBJ2-3 and V is TRBV14; 12 bases are shared with TRBD2. The trim removed 0 bases at V and 7 bases at J, leaving 8 bases unmatched. The CDR3 runs to 17 residues. Germline assignment: CDR1 SGHDN and CDR2 FVKESK. For the CDR3, the DNA is TGTGCCAGCAGCCAAGATAAGACTAGCGGGAGAGAGAATACGCAGTATTTT. This gives the protein CASSQDKTSGRENTQYF.

The chain combines TRBV5-1 with TRBJ1-2; the match to TRBD1 covers 9 bases. With V trimmed by 7 bases and J by 4 bases, 5 bases remained unmatched. Per the germline V gene, CDR1 is SGHRS and CDR2 is YFSETQ. The CDR3 is made up of 13 amino acids. The CDR3 DNA reads TGCGCCAGCGGTACAGGGGGCATCTATGGCTACACCTTC. Its translation is CASGTGGIYGYTF. The whole variable domain, remainder taken from reference TRBV5-1 and TRBJ1-2, is KAGVTQTPRYLIKTRGQQVTLSCSPISGHRSVSWYQQTPGQGLQFLFEYFSETQRNKGNFPGRFSGRQFSNSRSEMNVSTLELGDSALYLCASGTGGIYGYTFGSGTRLTVV.

The chain joins TRBV19 to TRBJ1-1; 7 nucleotides align to TRBD1. The CDR3 covers 15 residues. With 6 bases clipped from V and 0 bases from J, the junction kept 7 bases outside the gene matches. Per the germline V gene, CDR1 is LNHDA and CDR2 is SQIVND (reference sequence). The CDR3 nucleotides are TGTGCCAGTAGGACCCCGGGACAGATGAACACTGAAGCTTTCTTT. The encoded protein is CASRTPGQMNTEAFF.

V is TRBV15 and J is TRBJ2-1, with TRBD1 as a possible D gene (7 bases). V was trimmed by 4 bases and J by 5 bases, leaving 15 bases between them. Germline V gene lookup returns CDR1 LNHNV and CDR2 YYDKDF (reference sequence). This CDR3 has 15 residues. CDR3 nucleotides: TGTGCCACCAGCATTGACAGGGAGGCCCACAATGAGCAGTTCTTC. Translation gives CATSIDREAHNEQFF.

V gene TRBV4-1 combines with J gene TRBJ2-5, with 7 nucleotides matching TRBD1. The V gene's germline CDR1 is MGHRA and CDR2 YSYEKL. The CDR3 sequence is 15 residues long. Trimming took 1 base from V and 4 from J; bases not matched to a gene: 6. CDR3 DNA sequence: TGCGCCAGCAGCCAAGGGCCAGGGGGAATAGAGACCCAGTACTTC. Its protein is CASSQGPGGIETQYF.

This clone was observed at least ten times. The gene calls are TRBV6-4 and TRBJ2-1; D is unresolved. Germline loops: CDR1 MRHNA, CDR2 SNTAGT. The CDR3 consists of 13 residues. V was pared by 6 bases and J by 9 bases, with 15 bases between. Here the CDR3 reads CASSATDLGEQFF. CDR3 DNA: TGTGCCAGCAGCGCGACGGATTTGGGTGAGCAGTTCTTC.

This clone was counted many times. The genes are TRBV5-8 and TRBJ1-1; no definite D call. The CDR3 is 12 amino acids. CDR1 is SGHTS, CDR2 YDEGEE, per germline. Between the trimmed V and J ends, which lost 2 bases and 3 bases, there was a span of 5 bases. The CDR3 sequence: CASSFMDTEAFF. CDR3 DNA: TGTGCCAGCAGCTTCATGGACACTGAAGCTTTCTTT.

This clone was seen more than once but under ten times. The gene calls are TRBV25-1 and TRBJ2-2; TRBD2 aligns across 10 bases. Per the germline V gene, CDR1 is MGHDK and CDR2 is SYGVNS. V shed 4 bases and J 6 bases; nucleotides not matched to a gene: 5. This CDR3 spans 15 amino acids. The CDR3 sequence is CASSARTSGSGELFF. The CDR3 DNA reads as TGTGCCAGCAGTGCCCGGACTAGCGGCTCCGGGGAGCTGTTTTTT.

This clone turned up a few times. A much larger clone lies one base from this, so it may be a read error. The sample carries other DNA sequences with the same CDR3. V is TRBV19 and J is TRBJ1-5; D may be TRBD1 (6 bases). The germline V gene encodes CDR1 LNHDA and CDR2 SQIVND (reference sequence). V shed 3 bases and J shed 0 bases, with 9 bases lying between them. This CDR3 region has 15 residues. The CDR3 DNA reads as TGTGCCAGTAGTATTTGGGACACTAGCAATCAGCCCCAGCATTTT. It codes for CASSIWDTSNQPQHF.

DNA for the CDR3: TGTGCCAGCTACCGGGACAGGGAGTCCGGAGTGATGGCCGGGGAGCTGTTTTTT. This gives the protein CASYRDRESGVMAGELFF. This chain links TRBV28 with TRBJ2-2; the match to TRBD1 covers 9 bases. The J segment lost 6 bases and the V segment lost 8 bases, leaving 19 bases of the junction unmatched. The V gene's germline CDR1 is MDHEN and CDR2 SYDVKM. The CDR3 runs to 18 residues.

This chain connects TRBV7-6 to TRBJ2-3; D unresolved. Germline CDR1 is SGHVS and CDR2 is FNYEAQ. The CDR3 is 15 amino acids. V was shortened by 5 bases and J by 4 bases, with 16 bases between the two germline ends. The CDR3 here is CASSSRAGFADTQYF. The CDR3 DNA sequence: TGTGCCAGCAGCAGTCGGGCAGGATTCGCAGATACGCAGTATTTT.

The V gene is TRBV7-9, the J gene TRBJ2-7, with D tentatively TRBD2 (5 bases). The germline V gene has CDR1 SEHNR and CDR2 FQNEAQ (reference sequence). The CDR3 is made up of 15 amino acids. Deletions cut 5 bases from V and 0 bases from J, with 14 bases between. The CDR3 is CASSTQAESSYEQYF. The CDR3 DNA reads TGTGCCAGCAGCACCCAAGCGGAGAGCTCCTACGAGCAGTACTTC.

This clone has just a few counts. The J gene is TRBJ2-7, the V gene TRBV29-1; a weak D match, TRBD2 (6 bases). The V gene's germline CDR1 is SQVTM and CDR2 ANQGSEA. V shed 7 bases and J shed 0 bases, with 13 bases lying between them. The CDR3 has 13 amino acids. The CDR3 coding sequence is TGCAGCGCGGGGGACGTCCACTCCTACGAGCAGTACTTC. It encodes CSAGDVHSYEQYF.

This clone was seen at least ten times. The rearrangement joins TRBV6-1 to TRBJ2-1; 9 bases agree with TRBD2. Germline assignment: CDR1 MNHNS and CDR2 SASEGT. Trimming removed 6 bases from V and 2 bases from J; junction bases left unmatched: 5. The CDR3 runs to 15 residues. CDR3 nucleotides: TGTGCCAGCAGCCCCTCTAGCGGGACCTACAATGAGCAGTTCTTC. This encodes CASSPSSGTYNEQFF.

V usage is TRBV10-3 and J usage is TRBJ1-1; D remains ambiguous. This CDR3 comprises 12 residues. V shed 2 bases and J shed 8 bases, with 9 bases lying between them. The V gene's germline CDR1 is ENHRY and CDR2 SYGVKD. For the CDR3, the DNA is TGTGCCATCAGTGAGAGGGCCTTGGAAGCTTTCTTT. It specifies CAISERALEAFF.

The chain carries TRBV15 and TRBJ2-7; no reliable D call. This CDR3 has 19 amino acids. The V gene lost 0 bases and the J gene lost 2 bases, with 23 bases spanning the gap. The germline V gene encodes CDR1 LNHNV and CDR2 YYDKDF (reference sequence). This CDR3 is CATSRERPSFLTRPYEQYF. The CDR3 nucleotides read TGTGCCACCAGCAGAGAACGCCCATCATTCCTCACTCGACCCTACGAGCAGTACTTC.

The sample holds one count of this clone. The rearrangement uses TRBV2 and TRBJ2-7; 8 nucleotides align to TRBD1. CDR3 length: 15 residues. The germline V gene has CDR1 SNHLY and CDR2 FYNNEI. V was pared by 2 bases and J by 4 bases, with 7 bases of the junction left unmatched. As DNA, the CDR3 is TGTGCCAGCAGTGAAACCGGGACAGGAGCTTACGAGCAGTACTTC. It encodes CASSETGTGAYEQYF.

In its sample, this clone was seen a few times. This rearrangement joins TRBV30 to TRBJ2-3, with 8 bases aligning to TRBD2. This CDR3 is 14 amino acids long. Germline CDR1 reads GTSNPN; CDR2 reads SVGIG (reference sequence). The V and J ends lost 4 bases and 4 bases, in that order; junction bases with no gene match: 7. The CDR3 DNA is TGTGCCTGGAAGCCCGGGACTAGAGCAGATACGCAGTATTTT. Residues: CAWKPGTRADTQYF. Full variable domain (remainder filled in from reference TRBV30 and TRBJ2-3): SQTIHQWPATLVQPVGSPLSLECTVEGTSNPNLYWYRQAAGRGLQLLFYSVGIGQISSEVPQNLSASRPQDRQFILSSKKLLLSDSGFYLCAWKPGTRADTQYFGPGTRLTVL.

V and J are TRBV11-2 and TRBJ2-1, with 8 bases that match TRBD2. Germline assignment: CDR1 SGHAT and CDR2 FQNNGV. Trimming at V came to 5 bases and at J to 0 bases, leaving 15 bases not matched to a gene. The CDR3 covers 19 residues. CDR3 sequence (DNA): TGTGCCAGCAGCCAATTAGCGGGGACCGCGATGAGCTCCTACAATGAGCAGTTCTTC. Amino acids: CASSQLAGTAMSSYNEQFF.